Shown below are 3 T cell receptor beta chains from a single sample sequenced in a study of blood T cells in healthy people across ages. With a J-beta primer mix and a sample-barcoded 5' primer, a second PCR ran about 7 to 12 cycles. TCRdb reprocessed the 5' RACE reads with MiXCR, giving one entry per CDR3 protein. The sample has around 1.5 million distinct CDR3 sequences; approximately 60% are singletons. Specimen: blood. The source of these receptors is a man between 18 and 35 years old in good health.

J is TRBJ2-1 and V is TRBV2; D is unresolved. CDR1 and CDR2 (germline): SNHLY, FYNNEI. Trimming pared 6 bases from V and 2 bases from J, leaving 8 bases between. The CDR3 spans 13 residues. For the CDR3, the DNA is TGTGCCAGCAGCGTCACGCCCTACAATGAGCAGTTCTTC. It codes for CASSVTPYNEQFF.

The chain is built from TRBV7-2 and TRBJ2-7; unclear D gene. Trimming removed 3 bases from V and 3 bases from J, with 9 bases in between. CDR1 is SGHTA and CDR2 is FQGNSA in the germline V gene. The CDR3 sequence is 13 residues long. This chain's CDR3 is CASSFTSFYEQYF. In nucleotides, the CDR3 is TGTGCCAGCAGCTTTACATCTTTCTACGAGCAGTACTTC.

The gene calls are TRBV10-3 and TRBJ2-4, with TRBD1 identical over 7 bases. The end of the DNA fits TRBJ2-7 better, so the J call may be wrong. CDR3 length: 16 residues. Per germline, CDR1 ENHRY and CDR2 SYGVKD. The CDR3 spells CAISESPDRLGYEQYF. DNA of the CDR3: TGTGCCATCAGTGAGTCCCCGGACAGGTTAGGGTACGAGCAGTACTTC.